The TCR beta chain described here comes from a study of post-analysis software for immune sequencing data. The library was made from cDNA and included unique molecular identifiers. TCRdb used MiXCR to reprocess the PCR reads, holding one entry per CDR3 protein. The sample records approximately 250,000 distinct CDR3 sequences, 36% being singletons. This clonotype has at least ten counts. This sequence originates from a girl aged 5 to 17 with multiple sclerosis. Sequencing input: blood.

CDR3 loop: CASSLWGGGLSYNEQFF. As DNA, the CDR3 is TGTGCCAGCAGCTTGTGGGGGGGGGGCCTCTCCTACAATGAGCAGTTCTTC. The J gene is TRBJ2-1, the V gene TRBV7-2; D is perhaps TRBD2 (7 bases). The V end lost 3 bases, the J end lost 0 bases, and 15 bases lay between the germline ends. The CDR3 is 17 residues long. The V gene's germline CDR1 is SGHTA and CDR2 FQGNSA.